This T cell receptor (beta chain) is drawn from a study of blood T cell repertoires in COVID-19. On the study more broadly: The samples span acute and convalescent COVID-19 from the United States, Italy and Spain. PBMCs, B-cell-depleted T cells, or T cells were the source of the cDNA or gDNA that made up the material.

CDR3 length: 16 amino acids. Germline V gene data show CDR1 as MDHEN and CDR2 as SYDVKM. The V gene end was trimmed by 6 bases and the J gene end by 7 bases; junction bases not matched to a gene: 13. In the original processing: From reference gene primer amplification, estimates of nucleated cell counts were derived. The table came from immunoSEQ multiplex PCR; TCRdb's copy has only in-frame clones and leaves some out. V, J and clone size reflect that table, while D and trimming were determined from the DNA. The table has about 330,000 clones, about nine tenths seen once; the top ten hold roughly a tenth. Seattle-derived patients entered the study during active infection and were followed longitudinally.

Sequencing input: peripheral blood. The V call is TRBV28, the J call TRBJ2-1; 9 bases match TRBD1. This sequence originates from a man aged 25 to 40 with COVID-19, enrolled during active disease. CDR3 bases: TGTGCCAGCAGCCCGGGGACAGGGAAAATCGGGAATGAGCAGTTCTTC. Translated: CASSPGTGKIGNEQFF.